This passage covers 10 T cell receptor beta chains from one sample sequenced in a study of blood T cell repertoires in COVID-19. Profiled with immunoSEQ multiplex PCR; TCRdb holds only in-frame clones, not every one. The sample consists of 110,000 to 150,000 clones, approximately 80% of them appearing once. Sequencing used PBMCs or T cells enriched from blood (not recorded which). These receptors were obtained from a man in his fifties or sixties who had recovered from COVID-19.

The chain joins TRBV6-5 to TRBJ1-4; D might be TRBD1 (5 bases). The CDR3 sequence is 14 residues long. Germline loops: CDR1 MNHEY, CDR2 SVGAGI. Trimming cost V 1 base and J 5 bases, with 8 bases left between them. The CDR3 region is CASSYYGGNEKLFF. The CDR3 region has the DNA TGTGCCAGCAGTTACTACGGGGGAAATGAAAAACTGTTTTTT.

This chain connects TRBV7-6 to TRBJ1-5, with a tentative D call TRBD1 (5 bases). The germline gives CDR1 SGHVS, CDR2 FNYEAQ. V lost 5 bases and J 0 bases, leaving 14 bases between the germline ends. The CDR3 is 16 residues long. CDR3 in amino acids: CASSVGAGYSNQPQHF. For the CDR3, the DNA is TGTGCCAGCAGCGTAGGGGCGGGGTATAGCAATCAGCCCCAGCATTTT.

CDR3 sequence: CASSTSGTDTQYF. The CDR3 DNA is TGTGCCAGCTCGACTAGCGGCACAGATACGCAGTATTTT. V usage is TRBV9 and J usage is TRBJ2-3; 8 bases are a match to TRBD2. The CDR3 consists of 13 residues. V shed 7 bases, J shed 1 base, and the junction held 2 bases outside the gene matches. Germline CDR1 SGDLS, CDR2 YYNGEE. Full variable domain (rest looked up from reference TRBV9 and TRBJ2-3): DSGVTQTPKHLITATGQRVTLRCSPRSGDLSVYWYQQSLDQGLQFLIQYYNGEERAKGNILERFSAQQFPDLHSELNLSSLELGDSALYFCASSTSGTDTQYFGPGTRLTVL.

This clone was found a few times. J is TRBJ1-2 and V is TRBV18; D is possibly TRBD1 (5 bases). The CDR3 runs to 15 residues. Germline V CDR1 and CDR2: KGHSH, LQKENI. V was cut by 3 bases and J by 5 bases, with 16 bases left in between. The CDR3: CASSPEAGISYGYTF. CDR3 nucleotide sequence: TGTGCCAGCTCACCTGAGGCAGGGATCAGTTATGGCTACACCTTC.

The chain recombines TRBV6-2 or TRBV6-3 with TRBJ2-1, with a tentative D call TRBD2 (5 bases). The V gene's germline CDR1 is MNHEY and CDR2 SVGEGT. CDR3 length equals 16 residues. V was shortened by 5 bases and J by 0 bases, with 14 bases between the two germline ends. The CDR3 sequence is CASSLYSASSYNEQFF. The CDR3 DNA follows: TGTGCCAGCAGTCTTTATAGCGCTAGCTCCTACAATGAGCAGTTCTTC.

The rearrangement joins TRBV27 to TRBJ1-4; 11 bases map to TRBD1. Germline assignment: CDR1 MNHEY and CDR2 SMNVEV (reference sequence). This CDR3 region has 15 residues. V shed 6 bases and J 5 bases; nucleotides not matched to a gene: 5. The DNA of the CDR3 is TGTGCCAGCAGGGCTCGGGACAGGGGGAATGAAAAACTGTTTTTT. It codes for CASRARDRGNEKLFF.

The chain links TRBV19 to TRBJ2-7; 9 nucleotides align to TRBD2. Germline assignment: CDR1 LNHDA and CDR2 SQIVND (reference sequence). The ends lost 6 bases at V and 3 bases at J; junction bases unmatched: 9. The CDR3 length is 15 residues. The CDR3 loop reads CASSPTSGFYYEQYF. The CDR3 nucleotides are TGTGCCAGTAGCCCTACTAGCGGGTTCTACTACGAGCAGTACTTC. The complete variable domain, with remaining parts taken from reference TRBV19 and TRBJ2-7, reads DGGITQSPKYLFRKEGQNVTLSCEQNLNHDAMYWYRQDPGQGLRLIYYSQIVNDFQKGDIAEGYSVSREKKESFPLTVTSAQKNPTAFYLCASSPTSGFYYEQYFGPGTRLTVT.

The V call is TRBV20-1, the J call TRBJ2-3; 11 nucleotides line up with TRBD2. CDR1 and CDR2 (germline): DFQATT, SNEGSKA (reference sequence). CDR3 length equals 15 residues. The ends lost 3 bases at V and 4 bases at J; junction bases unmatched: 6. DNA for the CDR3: TGCAGTGCTAGTGGTAGCGGGGGGGCTCCAGATACGCAGTATTTT. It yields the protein CSASGSGGAPDTQYF.

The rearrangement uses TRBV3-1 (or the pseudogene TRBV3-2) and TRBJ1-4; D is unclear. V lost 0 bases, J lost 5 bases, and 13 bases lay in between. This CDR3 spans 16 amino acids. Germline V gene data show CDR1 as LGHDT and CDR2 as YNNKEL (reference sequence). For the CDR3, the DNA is TGTGCCAGCAGCCAAGATACAACAGCAGGAAATGAAAAACTGTTTTTT. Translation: CASSQDTTAGNEKLFF.

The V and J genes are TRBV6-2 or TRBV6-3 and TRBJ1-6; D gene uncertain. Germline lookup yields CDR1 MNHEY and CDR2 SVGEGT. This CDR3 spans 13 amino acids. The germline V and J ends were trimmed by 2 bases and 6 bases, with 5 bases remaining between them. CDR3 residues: CASSYTSNSPLHF. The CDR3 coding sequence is TGTGCCAGCAGTTACACAAGTAATTCACCCCTCCACTTT.